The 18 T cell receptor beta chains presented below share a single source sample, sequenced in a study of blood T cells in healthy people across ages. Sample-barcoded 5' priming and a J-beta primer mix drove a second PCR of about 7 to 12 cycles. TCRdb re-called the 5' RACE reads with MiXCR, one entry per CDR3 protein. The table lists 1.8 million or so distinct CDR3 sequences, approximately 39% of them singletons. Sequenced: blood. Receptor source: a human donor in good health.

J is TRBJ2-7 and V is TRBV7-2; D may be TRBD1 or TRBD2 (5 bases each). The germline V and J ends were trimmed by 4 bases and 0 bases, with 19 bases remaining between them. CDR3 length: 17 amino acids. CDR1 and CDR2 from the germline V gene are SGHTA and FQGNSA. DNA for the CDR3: TGTGCCAGCAGCTATGGGAGAGGCGGACATTCCTCCTACGAGCAGTACTTC. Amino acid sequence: CASSYGRGGHSSYEQYF.

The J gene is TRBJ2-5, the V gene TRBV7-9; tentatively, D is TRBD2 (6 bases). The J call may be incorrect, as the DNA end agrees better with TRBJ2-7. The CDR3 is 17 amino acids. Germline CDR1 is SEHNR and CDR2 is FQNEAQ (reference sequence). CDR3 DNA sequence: TGTGCCAGCAGCTTAGTGGGTCGGGCGGGGAAACCCTACGAGCAGTACTTC. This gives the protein CASSLVGRAGKPYEQYF.

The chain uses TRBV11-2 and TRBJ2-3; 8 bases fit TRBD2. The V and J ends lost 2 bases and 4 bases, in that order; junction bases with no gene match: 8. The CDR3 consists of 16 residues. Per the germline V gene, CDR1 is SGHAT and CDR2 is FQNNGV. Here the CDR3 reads CASSLRGAGEADTQYF. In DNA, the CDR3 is TGTGCCAGCAGCTTACGGGGAGCGGGGGAGGCAGATACGCAGTATTTT.

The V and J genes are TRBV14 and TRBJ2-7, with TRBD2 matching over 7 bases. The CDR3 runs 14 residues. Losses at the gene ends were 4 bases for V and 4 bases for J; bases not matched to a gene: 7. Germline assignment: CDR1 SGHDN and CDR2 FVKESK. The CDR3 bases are TGTGCCAGCAGCCGGCCGGGACTATTATACGAGCAGTACTTC. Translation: CASSRPGLLYEQYF.

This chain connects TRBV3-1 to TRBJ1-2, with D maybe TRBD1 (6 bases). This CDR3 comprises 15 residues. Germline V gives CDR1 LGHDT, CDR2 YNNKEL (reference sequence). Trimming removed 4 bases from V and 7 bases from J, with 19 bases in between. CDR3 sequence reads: CASSLRTELDFGYTF. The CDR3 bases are TGTGCCAGCAGCCTACGGACAGAGTTGGATTTTGGCTACACCTTC.

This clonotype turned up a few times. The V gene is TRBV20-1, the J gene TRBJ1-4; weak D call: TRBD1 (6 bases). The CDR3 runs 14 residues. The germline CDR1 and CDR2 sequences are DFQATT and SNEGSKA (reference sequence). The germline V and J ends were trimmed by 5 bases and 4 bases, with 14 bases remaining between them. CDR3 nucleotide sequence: TGCAGTGCTGAGGGACACATCCTTAATGAAAAACTGTTTTTT. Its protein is CSAEGHILNEKLFF.

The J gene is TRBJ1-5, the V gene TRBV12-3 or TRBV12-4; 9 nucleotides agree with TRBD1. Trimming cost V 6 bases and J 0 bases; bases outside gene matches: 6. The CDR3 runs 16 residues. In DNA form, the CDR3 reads TGTGCCAGCAGCCAGACAGGGGGTTATAGCAATCAGCCCCAGCATTTT. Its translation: CASSQTGGYSNQPQHF.

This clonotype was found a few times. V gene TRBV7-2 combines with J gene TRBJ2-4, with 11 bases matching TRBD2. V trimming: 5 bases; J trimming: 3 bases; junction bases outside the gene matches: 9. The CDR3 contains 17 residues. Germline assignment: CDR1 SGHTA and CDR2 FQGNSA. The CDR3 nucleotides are TGTGCCAGCAGCAATAGCGGGGGGGTTAACGGCAAAAACATTCAGTACTTC. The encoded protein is CASSNSGGVNGKNIQYF.

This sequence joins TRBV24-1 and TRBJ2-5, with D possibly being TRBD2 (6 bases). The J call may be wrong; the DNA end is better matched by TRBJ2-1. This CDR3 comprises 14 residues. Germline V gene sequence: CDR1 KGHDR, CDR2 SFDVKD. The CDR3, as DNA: TGTGCCACCAGGGGACCTGGCAGGGAGGAGACCCAGTTCTTC. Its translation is CATRGPGREETQFF.

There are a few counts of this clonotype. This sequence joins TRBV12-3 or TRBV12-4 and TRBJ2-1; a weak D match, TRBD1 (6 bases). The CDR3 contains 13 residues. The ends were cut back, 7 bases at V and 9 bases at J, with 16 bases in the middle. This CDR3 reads CASIGQFSSEQFF. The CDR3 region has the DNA TGTGCCAGCATTGGACAGTTTTCGAGTGAGCAGTTCTTC.

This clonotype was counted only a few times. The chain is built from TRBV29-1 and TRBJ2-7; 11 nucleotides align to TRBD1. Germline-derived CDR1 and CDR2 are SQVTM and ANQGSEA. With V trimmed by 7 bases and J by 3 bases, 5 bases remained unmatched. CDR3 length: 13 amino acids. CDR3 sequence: CSALGTGGYEQYF. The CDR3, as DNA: TGCAGCGCCTTAGGGACAGGGGGCTACGAGCAGTACTTC.

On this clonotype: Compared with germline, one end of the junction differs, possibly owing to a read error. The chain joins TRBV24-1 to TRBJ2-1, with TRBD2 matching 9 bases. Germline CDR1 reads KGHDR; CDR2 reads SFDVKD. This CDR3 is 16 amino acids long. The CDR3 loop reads CATSDLSGGTPNGQFF. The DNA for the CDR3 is TGTGCCACCAGTGATTTGAGCGGGGGGACCCCCAATGGGCAGTTCTTC.

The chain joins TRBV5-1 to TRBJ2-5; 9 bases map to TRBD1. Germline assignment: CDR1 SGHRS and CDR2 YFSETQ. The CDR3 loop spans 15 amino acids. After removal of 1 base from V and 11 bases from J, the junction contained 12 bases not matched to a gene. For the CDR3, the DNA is TGCGCCAGCAGCTTGACCTTGACAGGGGGGTTGGAGCAGTACTTC. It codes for CASSLTLTGGLEQYF.

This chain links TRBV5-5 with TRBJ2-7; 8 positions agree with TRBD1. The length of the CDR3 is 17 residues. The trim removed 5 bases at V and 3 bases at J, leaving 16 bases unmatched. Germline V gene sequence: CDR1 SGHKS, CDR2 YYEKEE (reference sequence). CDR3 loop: CASRPGQGGGKGYEQYF. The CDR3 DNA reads TGTGCCAGCAGACCAGGACAGGGCGGCGGCAAGGGCTACGAGCAGTACTTC.

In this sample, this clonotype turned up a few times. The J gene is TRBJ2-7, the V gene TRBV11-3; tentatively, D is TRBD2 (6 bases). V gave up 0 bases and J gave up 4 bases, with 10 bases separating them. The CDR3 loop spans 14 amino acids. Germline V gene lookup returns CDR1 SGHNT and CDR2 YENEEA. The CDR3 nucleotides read TGTGCCAGCAGCTTAGAAATTGGACTATACGAGCAGTACTTC. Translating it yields CASSLEIGLYEQYF. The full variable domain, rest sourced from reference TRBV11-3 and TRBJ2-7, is EAGVVQSPRYKIIEKKQPVAFWCNPISGHNTLYWYLQNLGQGPELLIRYENEEAVDDSQLPKDRFSAERLKGVDSTLKIQPAELGDSAVYLCASSLEIGLYEQYFGPGTRLTVT.

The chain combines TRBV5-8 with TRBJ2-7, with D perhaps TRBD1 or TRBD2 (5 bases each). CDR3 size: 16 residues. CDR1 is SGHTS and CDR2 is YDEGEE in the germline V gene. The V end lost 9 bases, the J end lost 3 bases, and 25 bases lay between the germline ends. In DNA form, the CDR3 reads TGTGCCACCGACACGACTCCCTTGGGGGTTTACTACGAGCAGTACTTC. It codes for CATDTTPLGVYYEQYF.

CDR3 DNA sequence: TGTGCCAGCAGCTTAGTCTGGGATCAAGCAGATACGCAGTATTTT. As protein: CASSLVWDQADTQYF. The V gene is TRBV7-2, the J gene TRBJ2-3; no clear D. CDR1 is SGHTA, CDR2 FQGNSA, per germline. The CDR3 runs to 15 residues. The germline V and J ends were trimmed by 1 base and 4 bases, with 12 bases remaining between them.

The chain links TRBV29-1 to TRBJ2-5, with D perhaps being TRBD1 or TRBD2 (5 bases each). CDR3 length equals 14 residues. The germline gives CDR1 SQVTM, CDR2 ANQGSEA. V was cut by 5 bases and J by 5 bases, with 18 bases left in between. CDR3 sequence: CSVSELGDRETQYF. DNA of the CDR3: TGCAGCGTTTCAGAGCTTGGGGACCGCGAGACCCAGTACTTC.